The text below deals with one T cell receptor (beta chain). Antigen unknown. Peripheral blood came from all dose cohorts at three timepoints. The data derive from a study of OX40 agonist ivuxolimab in advanced cancers. Study-level background: An agonistic anti-OX40 (CD134) antibody, ivuxolimab, was used to treat the patients. Whole-study findings and limits: Still undetermined is the antigen specificity of the expanded peripheral T cells. Nonresponders included some who also had low normalized T-cell clonal expansion.

The CDR3 totals 14 residues. V gave up 4 bases and J gave up 5 bases, with 15 bases separating them. Germline V gene sequence: CDR1 SGHTS, CDR2 YDEGEE. The method was immunoSEQ multiplex PCR; TCRdb's version includes in-frame clones alone and lacks a portion of them. The sample carries about 68,000 clones, 90% to 95% recorded once. The sequence derives from an adult with an advanced solid tumor such as melanoma, head and neck, liver or kidney cancer. The chain is built from TRBV5-8 and TRBJ2-5; D possibly matches TRBD1 or TRBD2 (5 bases each). The specimen was CD4+ or CD8+ T cells sorted from blood, collected in a trial of the OX40 agonist ivuxolimab. The CDR3: CASSAGSGTETQYF. The CDR3, as DNA: TGTGCCAGCAGCGCAGGGTCTGGGACGGAGACCCAGTACTTC. The whole variable domain, remainder taken from reference TRBV5-8 and TRBJ2-5, is EAGVTQSPTHLIKTRGQQATLRCSPISGHTSVYWYQQALGLGLQFLLWYDEGEERNRGNFPPRFSGRQFPNYSSELNVNALELEDSALYLCASSAGSGTETQYFGPGTRLLVL.